What follows is one TCR beta chain and its context. Patients at the Seattle site were enrolled during active infection and followed longitudinally. The source of the sample is a study of blood T cell repertoires in COVID-19. Study information: The samples span acute and convalescent COVID-19 from the United States, Italy and Spain. In each case, the material was cDNA or gDNA derived from T cells, B-cell-depleted T cells, or PBMCs.

This CDR3 comprises 15 residues. The ends lost 0 bases at V and 2 bases at J; junction bases unmatched: 3. The V gene's germline CDR1 is MNHEY and CDR2 SVGAGI. Study processing details: Amplification of reference gene primers provided the estimated nucleated cell counts. The data were produced by immunoSEQ multiplex PCR, yet TCRdb's version contains in-frame clones alone and is incomplete. The V and J calls and clone size come from that table; D and trimming were worked out from the DNA. The data hold about 360,000 clones, with 75% to 90% observed a single time. The clonotype was recovered from a woman aged 55-75 years with COVID-19, enrolled during active disease. The chain joins TRBV6-5 to TRBJ1-1; TRBD1 aligns across 7 bases. The specimen sequenced was peripheral blood. CDR3: CASSYSGDSNTEAFF. CDR3 bases: TGTGCCAGCAGTTACTCGGGGGACAGTAACACTGAAGCTTTCTTT.